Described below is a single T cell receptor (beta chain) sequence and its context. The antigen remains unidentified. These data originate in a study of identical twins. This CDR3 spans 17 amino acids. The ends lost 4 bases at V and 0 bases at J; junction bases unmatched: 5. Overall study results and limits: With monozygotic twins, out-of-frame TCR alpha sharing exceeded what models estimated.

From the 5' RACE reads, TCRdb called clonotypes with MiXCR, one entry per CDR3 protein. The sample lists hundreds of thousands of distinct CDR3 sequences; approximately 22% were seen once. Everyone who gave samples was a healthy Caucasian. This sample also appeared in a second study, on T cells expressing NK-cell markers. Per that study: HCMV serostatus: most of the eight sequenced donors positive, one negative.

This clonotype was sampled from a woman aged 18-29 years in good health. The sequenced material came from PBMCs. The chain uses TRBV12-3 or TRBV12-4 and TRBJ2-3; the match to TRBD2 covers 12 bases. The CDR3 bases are TGTGCCAGCAGTTACGGACTAGCGGGATGGAGCACAGATACGCAGTATTTT. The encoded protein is CASSYGLAGWSTDTQYF.